This TCR beta chain was obtained from a study of CXCR3-negative and CXCR3-positive naive CD8 T cells. Germline V CDR1 and CDR2: SGHDT, YYEEEE. The CDR3 runs to 14 residues. Details on this clonotype: Its target is unknown.

Study observations and caveats: Whereas both naive subsets had comparably high diversity, memory CD8+ cells had much lower diversity. CXCR3-expressing naive cells carried TRB CDR3s more hydrophobic than those of CXCR3-negative naive cells.

UMI-labeled 5' RACE yielded the TRB cDNA libraries. Each CDR3 protein gets one entry in TCRdb, which reprocessed the 5' RACE reads and gives no DNA. The sample is made up of some 50,000 distinct CDR3 sequences, and the top ten hold about 0.5% of it. This chain joins TRBV5-6 and TRBJ2-7; the TRBD1 assignment by TCRdb is unverifiable without DNA. The receptor comes from a human donor in good health. Some clones in this sample may be carry-over from other donors' samples. What was sequenced was naive CXCR3+ CD8+ T cells from blood. Subset described: CD45RO-CCR7+CD27+CD95- naive CD8+ T cells expressing CXCR3 (TNR3+). The CDR3 sequence: CASSLETGVDEQYF. Using reference TRBV5-6 and TRBJ2-7 for the parts outside the CDR3, the full variable domain is DAGVTQSPTHLIKTRGQQVTLRCSPKSGHDTVSWYQQALGQGPQFIFQYYEEEERQRGNFPDRFSGHQFPNYSSELNVNALLLGDSALYLCASSLETGVDEQYFGPGTRLTVT.